Described below is a single TCR beta chain sequence and its context. The antigen remains unidentified. The data are from a study of cytomegalovirus exposure and HLA in healthy donors. Turning to the study itself: A data release that came early held some 84 million unique TCRs from HLA-typed donors.

CDR1 and CDR2 from the germline V gene are MNHEY and SMNVEV (reference sequence). The CDR3 spans 15 residues. V dropped 7 bases and J dropped 2 bases, with 17 bases sitting between them. Study-level points and caveats: Several of the most significant clusters were apparently associated with common viral pathogens in a later analysis.

The PCR had 60 Vbeta and 13 Jbeta primers. Here immunoSEQ multiplex PCR was the method, and the copy in TCRdb shows in-frame clones only, minus some. Of under 100,000 clones in the sample, around 77% were seen once. The sequence derives from a man between 50 and 59 years old in good health and CMV-seronegative. Sequenced material: PBMCs. The rearrangement uses TRBV27 and TRBJ1-2; D possibly corresponds to TRBD1 (6 bases). CDR3 DNA: TGTGCCAGCACCTCCCTCGGGACAAGGAACTATGGCTACACCTTC. It codes for CASTSLGTRNYGYTF.